The 17 T cell receptor beta chains below all came from one sample that was sequenced in a study of early T cells in non-severe SARS-CoV-2 infection (dated by TCRdb to the early 2020s). Library construction relied on 5' RACE. This sample was sequenced with a NextSeq 500. TCRdb applied fastp at Q25 and MiXCR to the public reads, then kept only in-frame beta chains. Under each unique CDR3 protein, matching rows form one entry showing the most common genes and DNA. The sample yields approximately 76,000 distinct CDR3 sequences; under 15% were counted once. The leading ten clones occupy roughly 1.3% of the sample. The sample was whole blood. The receptor source for this set is an adult who was a healthcare worker with PCR-confirmed SARS-CoV-2 infection or an uninfected control (not recorded which).

There are many counts of this clonotype. V and J are TRBV7-8 and TRBJ2-1; the D gene is possibly TRBD1 (5 bases). V lost 0 bases to trimming and J lost 16 bases, with 19 bases between them. In germline, CDR1 is SGHVS, CDR2 FQNEAQ. The CDR3 sequence is 14 residues long. CDR3 coding DNA: TGTGCCAGCAGCTTAGCGACAGCCCCGACCCCACGTTTCTTC. It translates to CASSLATAPTPRFF.

At least ten counts were recorded for this clonotype. This chain connects TRBV2 to TRBJ2-1; tentatively, D is TRBD1 (5 bases). This CDR3 has 13 residues. CDR1 is SNHLY, CDR2 FYNNEI, per germline. The germline V and J ends were trimmed by 6 bases and 4 bases, with 10 bases remaining between them. The CDR3 bases are TGTGCCAGCAGGGCGAGACAGTACAATGAGCAGTTCTTC. It codes for CASRARQYNEQFF.

This clonotype was found many times. The genes are TRBV5-1 and TRBJ2-7, with 8 positions matching TRBD2. The CDR3 is made up of 18 amino acids. V was clipped by 1 base and J by 8 bases; unmatched bases: 20. CDR1 SGHRS and CDR2 YFSETQ come from the germline V gene. CDR3 DNA sequence: TGCGCCAGCAGCTTGAAGGCAGTCGGACTAGCCCCAGAAGTCAAGCAGTACTTC. Translated, it gives CASSLKAVGLAPEVKQYF.

The chain recombines TRBV7-9 with TRBJ2-7, with D perhaps TRBD2 (5 bases). Per germline, CDR1 SEHNR and CDR2 FQNEAQ (reference sequence). V lost 5 bases and J lost 5, with 16 bases in between. There are 14 residues in the CDR3. The CDR3 region is CASSAAGRWNEQYF. CDR3 nucleotides: TGTGCCAGCAGCGCCGCGGGTCGTTGGAACGAGCAGTACTTC.

This clonotype was detected ten times or more. The chain carries TRBV28 and TRBJ1-4, with D hard to call. Trimming pared 3 bases from V and 6 bases from J, leaving 8 bases between. Germline values: CDR1 MDHEN, CDR2 SYDVKM. The CDR3 consists of 13 residues. The CDR3 DNA sequence: TGTGCCAGCAGTTTGAGGGAAGATGAAAAACTGTTTTTT. It translates to CASSLREDEKLFF.

This chain connects TRBV10-3 to TRBJ2-7; the D gene could be TRBD1 or TRBD2 (5 bases each). CDR3 length: 13 residues. Per the germline V gene, CDR1 is ENHRY and CDR2 is SYGVKD. V lost 3 bases, J lost 5 bases, and 11 bases lay in between. The CDR3 region is CAISDSRDDEQYF. Here the CDR3 DNA reads TGTGCCATCAGTGATTCCAGGGACGACGAGCAGTACTTC.

This clonotype was seen many times. The gene calls are TRBV7-9 and TRBJ2-7; D possibly uses TRBD1 or TRBD2 (5 bases each). CDR3 length: 17 amino acids. CDR1 SEHNR and CDR2 FQNEAQ come from the germline V gene (reference sequence). V was cut by 4 bases and J by 1 base, with 20 bases left in between. This CDR3 reads CASSSRPGGLKSYEQYF. The CDR3 DNA reads as TGTGCCAGCAGCTCCCGGCCTGGGGGTTTAAAGTCCTACGAGCAGTACTTC.

The rearrangement links TRBV5-1 to TRBJ2-1, with D uncertain. Germline values: CDR1 SGHRS, CDR2 YFSETQ. V was trimmed by 4 bases and J by 4 bases, leaving 9 bases between them. The CDR3 is 13 amino acids. The DNA for the CDR3 is TGCGCCAGCAGCCCTCCCAGGTACAATGAGCAGTTCTTC. Protein sequence: CASSPPRYNEQFF.

This clonotype was seen a few times. The V gene is TRBV12-3 or TRBV12-4, the J gene TRBJ1-6; D perhaps matches TRBD1 (5 bases). The CDR3 runs to 15 residues. V was clipped by 5 bases and J by 8 bases, with 16 bases between them. CDR3 sequence reads: CASSPRTAGDSPLHF. CDR3 coding DNA: TGTGCCAGCAGTCCCCGGACGGCGGGGGATTCACCCCTCCACTTT.

This clonotype occurred a few times. The V and J genes are TRBV28 and TRBJ1-2; D might be TRBD1 (6 bases). CDR3 size: 13 residues. V lost 6 bases to trimming and J lost 5 bases, with 13 bases between them. Per the germline V gene, CDR1 is MDHEN and CDR2 is SYDVKM. CDR3 amino acids: CASRRDTTYGYTF. The CDR3 DNA is TGTGCCAGCAGGCGGGACACGACTTATGGCTACACCTTC.

This clonotype was seen ten or more times. The CDR3 DNA sequence: TGCAGCGTTGAGGCATACAGGGTTGAGACCCAGTACTTC. Translating it yields CSVEAYRVETQYF. The chain has TRBV29-1 and TRBJ2-5, with a tentative D call TRBD1 (6 bases). The CDR3 is 13 amino acids. Deletions cut 3 bases from V and 5 bases from J, with 13 bases between. The germline gives CDR1 SQVTM, CDR2 ANQGSEA.

This clonotype has a count of ten or more. Here the CDR3 reads CASGLEENTEAFF. DNA of the CDR3: TGTGCTAGTGGTTTGGAAGAGAACACTGAAGCTTTCTTT. The rearrangement links TRBV12-5 to TRBJ1-1; no clear D gene. V shed 1 base and J shed 1 base, with 4 bases lying between them. CDR3 length equals 13 residues. Per germline, CDR1 LGHNT and CDR2 FRNRAP.

This clonotype showed up just a few times. J is TRBJ1-1 and V is TRBV29-1; perhaps TRBD1 as D (6 bases). CDR3 length equals 15 residues. Looked up from germline, CDR1 is SQVTM and CDR2 is ANQGSEA. V was clipped by 7 bases and J by 4 bases, with 22 bases between them. The CDR3 bases are TGCAGCGCCTCTGGGGGGGCCGTTTCCCCCACTGAAGCTTTCTTT. Translating it yields CSASGGAVSPTEAFF.

With respect to this clonotype: A much larger clone lies one base from this, so it may be a read error. The chain uses TRBV6-6 and TRBJ1-5, with 7 nucleotides matching TRBD1. V shed 6 bases and J 6 bases; nucleotides not matched to a gene: 11. This CDR3 has 15 residues. Germline V gene lookup returns CDR1 MNHNY and CDR2 SVGAGI (reference sequence). The CDR3 coding sequence is TGTGCCAGCAGCGCAATGGCAGGGGGAGGTCAGCCCCAGCATTTT. Amino acid sequence: CASSAMAGGGQPQHF.

This clonotype showed up many times. The gene calls are TRBV6-1 and TRBJ2-3; TRBD1 or TRBD2 may be the D gene (6 bases each). V lost 7 bases to trimming and J lost 3 bases, with 20 bases between them. There are 16 residues in the CDR3. Germline assignment: CDR1 MNHNS and CDR2 SASEGT. This chain's CDR3 is CASTRRGVRRTDTQYF. DNA of the CDR3: TGTGCCAGCACGAGGAGGGGGGTAAGGAGGACAGATACGCAGTATTTT.

This clonotype has at least ten counts. The CDR3 region has the DNA TGCGCCAGCAGCCAAGTGATGAAAAGAGGCGGCTACACCTTC. Translating gives CASSQVMKRGGYTF. This chain joins TRBV4-3 and TRBJ1-2; D is uncertain. CDR3 length: 14 residues. Germline V gene data show CDR1 as LGHNA and CDR2 as YSLEER. The V end lost 1 base, the J end lost 8 bases, and 14 bases lay between the germline ends.

This clonotype was picked up many times. The rearrangement uses TRBV10-3 and TRBJ2-1; 12 nucleotides match TRBD2. The ends lost 0 bases at V and 1 base at J; junction bases unmatched: 4. Germline CDR1 ENHRY, CDR2 SYGVKD. The CDR3 is 18 residues long. The CDR3 DNA is TGTGCCATCAGTGAGTCAGGGACTAGCGGGTGGTCCTACAATGAGCAGTTCTTC. This codes for CAISESGTSGWSYNEQFF.